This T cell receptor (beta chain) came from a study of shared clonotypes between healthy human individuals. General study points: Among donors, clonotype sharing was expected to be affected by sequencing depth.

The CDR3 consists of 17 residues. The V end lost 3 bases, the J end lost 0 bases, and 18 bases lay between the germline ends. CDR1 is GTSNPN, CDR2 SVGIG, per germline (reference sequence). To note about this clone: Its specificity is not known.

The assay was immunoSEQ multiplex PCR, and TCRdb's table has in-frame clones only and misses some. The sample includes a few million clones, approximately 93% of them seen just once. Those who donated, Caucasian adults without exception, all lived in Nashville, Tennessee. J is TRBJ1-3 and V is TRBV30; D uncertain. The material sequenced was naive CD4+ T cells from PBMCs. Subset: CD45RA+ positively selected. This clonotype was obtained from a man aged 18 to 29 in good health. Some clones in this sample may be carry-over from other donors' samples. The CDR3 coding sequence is TGTGCCTGGAGGGATACCTTCGGACGGAGCTCTGGAAACACCATATATTTT. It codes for CAWRDTFGRSSGNTIYF.